The text below deals with one TCR beta chain. Its specificity is unknown. This entry belongs to a study of pediatric ulcerative colitis. Overall study findings and caveats: A couple of rectal CDR3 clonotypes occurred in all ulcerative colitis patients.

This table comes from immunoSEQ multiplex PCR, and its TCRdb copy is limited to in-frame clones, with some not included. This table holds tens of thousands of clones, 77% found once. V gave up 1 base and J gave up 9 bases; unmatched junction bases: 8. CDR3 length equals 16 residues. Germline lookup yields CDR1 LGHNA and CDR2 YSLEER. Sequenced material: blood. J is TRBJ2-7 and V is TRBV4-3, with 14 bases that match TRBD2. The sequence derives from a boy aged 5-17 years with moderate ulcerative colitis. As DNA, the CDR3 is TGCGCCAGCAGCCAAGTCTCGGGACTAGCGGGAGTCGCGCAGTACTTC. As protein: CASSQVSGLAGVAQYF.